The rows below give T cell receptor beta chains drawn from one sample of a study of human T cells and chemical hapten exposure. TCRdb itself ran the RACE reads through MiXCR, one entry per CDR3 protein. The sample shows fewer than 200,000 distinct CDR3 sequences, almost 30% of them seen only once. The source material was whole blood, sampled in connection with sensitization to the hapten diphenylcyclopropenone (DPC). The receptors stem from a young woman with alopecia areata. Some clones in this sample may be carry-over from other donors' samples. Both conserved end residues are part of each CDR3. Fields, in order: clone size, J gene, V gene, D gene, CDR3 DNA, CDR3 protein. The D gene is left open where the match is weak. Only part of the rows carry a size: once, few, many, or a class if the clone is expanded.

abundance: .; j_gene: TRBJ1-3; v_gene: TRBV6-5; d_gene: .; CDR3nt: TGTGCCAGCAGTTACGTATCGGGGCCTGGAAACACCATATATTTT; CDR3aa: CASSYVSGPGNTIYF
abundance: .; j_gene: TRBJ1-1; v_gene: TRBV4-3; d_gene: .; CDR3nt: TGCGCCAGCAGCCTTAACGGATGGGGGAAGGGAACTGAAGCTTTCTTT; CDR3aa: CASSLNGWGKGTEAFF
abundance: .; j_gene: TRBJ1-4; v_gene: TRBV5-1; d_gene: TRBD1; CDR3nt: TGCGCCAGCAGTTTGGGACAGCTTAATGAAAAACTGTTTTTT; CDR3aa: CASSLGQLNEKLFF
abundance: once; j_gene: TRBJ1-2; v_gene: TRBV24-1; d_gene: .; CDR3nt: TGTGCCACCAGTGGACCTTTTTTTAACTATGGCTACACCTTC; CDR3aa: CATSGPFFNYGYTF
abundance: .; j_gene: TRBJ1-1; v_gene: TRBV2; d_gene: .; CDR3nt: TGTGCCAGCAGTGATTTAAGGATCGGCACTGAAGCTTTCTTT; CDR3aa: CASSDLRIGTEAFF
abundance: few; j_gene: TRBJ2-1; v_gene: TRBV6-5; d_gene: TRBD1; CDR3nt: TGTGCCAGCAGTTACGCCGGACAGGGGAATGAGCAGTTCTTC; CDR3aa: CASSYAGQGNEQFF
abundance: .; j_gene: TRBJ1-1; v_gene: TRBV2; d_gene: .; CDR3nt: TGTGCCAGTCGTGGGGGGGCTGGCGGCACTGAAGCTTTCTTT; CDR3aa: CASRGGAGGTEAFF
abundance: .; j_gene: TRBJ2-5; v_gene: TRBV12-3/TRBV12-4; d_gene: TRBD1; CDR3nt: TGTGCCAGCAGACCTGGTCCGGGGACAGCGAATCAAGAGACCCAGTACTTC; CDR3aa: CASRPGPGTANQETQYF
abundance: .; j_gene: TRBJ2-1; v_gene: TRBV7-9; d_gene: TRBD2; CDR3nt: TGTGCCAGCAGCTTAACCCGCCTAGCGGGGGGGTCCTACAATGAGCAGTTCTTC; CDR3aa: CASSLTRLAGGSYNEQFF
abundance: once; j_gene: TRBJ1-1; v_gene: TRBV12-5; d_gene: .; CDR3nt: TGTGCTAGTGGTTTCCAACTGGAGGCGGGGGGAGAAAAGTCTGAAGCTCTCTTT; CDR3aa: CASGFQLEAGGEKSEALF
abundance: few; j_gene: TRBJ2-7; v_gene: TRBV20-1; d_gene: TRBD1; CDR3nt: TGCAGTGCTCCTTATTGGGGACAGGGGAATAACGGGCAGTACTTC; CDR3aa: CSAPYWGQGNNGQYF
abundance: .; j_gene: TRBJ2-1; v_gene: TRBV10-3; d_gene: TRBD2; CDR3nt: TGTGCCATCAGTTCGAATAGCGGGAGTTACAATGAGCAGTTCTTC; CDR3aa: CAISSNSGSYNEQFF
abundance: few; j_gene: TRBJ1-3; v_gene: TRBV7-9; d_gene: .; CDR3nt: TGTGCCAGCAGCTTAGAGGGGTCTTTACTGGGGGACTCTGGAAACACCATATATTTT; CDR3aa: CASSLEGSLLGDSGNTIYF
abundance: many; j_gene: TRBJ2-7; v_gene: TRBV10-3; d_gene: TRBD1; CDR3nt: TGTGCCATCAGGGGACAGGATTCCTACGAGCAGTACTTC; CDR3aa: CAIRGQDSYEQYF
abundance: .; j_gene: TRBJ2-5; v_gene: TRBV27; d_gene: .; CDR3nt: TGTGCCAGCAGTTTAACGTGGCTAGATGTAGAGACCCAGTACTTC; CDR3aa: CASSLTWLDVETQYF
abundance: .; j_gene: TRBJ1-1; v_gene: TRBV10-3; d_gene: .; CDR3nt: TGTGCCATCAAACAGGACAGGAACACTGAAGCTTTCTTT; CDR3aa: CAIKQDRNTEAFF
abundance: .; j_gene: TRBJ2-7; v_gene: TRBV5-1; d_gene: TRBD1; CDR3nt: TGCGCCAGCAGCCCAGACGGGACAGGGGTGTACGAGCAGTACTTC; CDR3aa: CASSPDGTGVYEQYF
abundance: .; j_gene: TRBJ1-1; v_gene: TRBV12-3/TRBV12-4; d_gene: .; CDR3nt: TGTGCCAGCAGTTTTTGGGGGGAGAACACTGAAGCTTTCTTT; CDR3aa: CASSFWGENTEAFF
abundance: few; j_gene: TRBJ1-2; v_gene: TRBV7-9; d_gene: .; CDR3nt: TGTGCCAGCAGCACAGACGGGGGGAACTATGGCTACACCTTC; CDR3aa: CASSTDGGNYGYTF
abundance: few; j_gene: TRBJ2-7; v_gene: TRBV5-1; d_gene: TRBD1; CDR3nt: TGCGCCAGCAGCACGGGACAGGGGAGCTCCTACGAGCAGTACTTC; CDR3aa: CASSTGQGSSYEQYF
abundance: few; j_gene: TRBJ2-1; v_gene: TRBV7-2; d_gene: TRBD2; CDR3nt: TGTGCCAGCAGCTCCGGGACTAGCGGCTACGGTGAGCAGTTCTTC; CDR3aa: CASSSGTSGYGEQFF
abundance: .; j_gene: TRBJ2-7; v_gene: TRBV4-2; d_gene: TRBD2; CDR3nt: TGTGCCAGCAGCCAAGAAGCGGGGTTTAGCTCCTACGAGCAGTACTTC; CDR3aa: CASSQEAGFSSYEQYF
abundance: few; j_gene: TRBJ2-1; v_gene: TRBV6-5; d_gene: .; CDR3nt: TGTGCCAGCAGGTGGTACAATGAGCAGTTCTTC; CDR3aa: CASRWYNEQFF
abundance: .; j_gene: TRBJ2-1; v_gene: TRBV20-1; d_gene: .; CDR3nt: TGCAGTGCTAGAGATCTGGAGGGCCACTACAATGAGCAGTTCTTC; CDR3aa: CSARDLEGHYNEQFF